The 18 T cell receptor beta chains below all came from one sample that was sequenced in a study of low-dose radiotherapy and immunotherapy resistance in tumors. First-strand cDNA used TRAV- and TRBV-specific primers, covering alpha and beta chains. Both a constant-region primer and a V-primer adapter served to amplify TCRs across approximately 19 PCR cycles. TCRdb redid the calling of the reads with MiXCR, one entry per CDR3 protein. Among roughly 100,000 distinct CDR3 sequences, less than 25% were seen once, and the ten largest hold approximately 4%. Time point described: after trial treatment. Treatment here: LDRT plus nivolumab, ipilimumab, low-dose cyclophosphamide and aspirin (RACIN trial). The material sequenced was PBMCs, taken after low-dose radiotherapy plus immunotherapy. The receptors here all came from a male donor with prostate cancer.

Ten or more counts support this clonotype. The genes are TRBV2 and TRBJ2-1, with TRBD1 matching 9 bases. The CDR3 runs 15 residues. CDR1 is SNHLY and CDR2 is FYNNEI in the germline V gene. Germline trimming cut 4 bases from V and 7 bases from J; bases unmatched to any gene: 8. CDR3 region: CASSVVQGASNEQFF. DNA for the CDR3: TGTGCCAGCAGTGTAGTACAGGGGGCTTCAAATGAGCAGTTCTTC.

V and J are TRBV18 and TRBJ2-3, with a tentative D call TRBD1 (6 bases). The CDR3 runs to 15 residues. V shed 4 bases and J shed 4 bases, with 15 bases lying between them. Per germline, CDR1 KGHSH and CDR2 LQKENI. DNA for the CDR3: TGTGCCAGCTCACTGCCAGGGGCGAGCGCAGATACGCAGTATTTT. Encoded protein: CASSLPGASADTQYF.

Worth noting for this clonotype: This is likely an artifact of a read error, given a far larger clone one base away. The chain combines TRBV29-1 with TRBJ2-7; TRBD2 aligns across 8 bases. Germline V gene sequence: CDR1 SQVTM, CDR2 ANQGSEA. CDR3 size: 12 residues. The V segment lost 6 bases and the J segment 7 bases; nucleotides outside the gene matches: 8. CDR3 in amino acids: CSVQRGGNEQYF. In DNA form, the CDR3 reads TGCAGCGTGCAACGGGGGGGTAATGAGCAGTACTTC.

The sample holds many counts of this clonotype. This rearrangement joins TRBV19 to TRBJ1-3; D call uncertain. The CDR3 is 11 amino acids. V lost 7 bases and J lost 4, with 5 bases in between. Germline assignment: CDR1 LNHDA and CDR2 SQIVND (reference sequence). CDR3 loop: CASTAGNTIYF. The CDR3 nucleotides read TGTGCCAGTACCGCAGGAAACACCATATATTTT.

This clonotype was found many times. The rearrangement links TRBV20-1 to TRBJ2-7; perhaps TRBD1 as D (6 bases). This CDR3 spans 12 amino acids. V lost 3 bases to trimming and J lost 4 bases, with 10 bases between them. The germline V gene has CDR1 DFQATT and CDR2 SNEGSKA (reference sequence). CDR3 residues: CSASLGAYEQYF. CDR3 DNA: TGCAGTGCTAGTCTGGGGGCTTACGAGCAGTACTTC.

This clonotype was seen at least ten times. The chain recombines TRBV5-4 with TRBJ1-2; 7 bases are a match to TRBD1. Germline CDR1 SGHNT, CDR2 YYREEE (reference sequence). The CDR3 is 12 residues long. After removal of 2 bases from V and 7 bases from J, the junction contained 2 bases not matched to a gene. The CDR3 region is CASSFTGVGYTF. The CDR3 nucleotides read TGTGCCAGCAGCTTTACAGGGGTTGGCTACACCTTC.

This chain connects TRBV3-1 to TRBJ2-3; D gene ambiguous. CDR3 size: 18 residues. Germline CDR1 reads LGHDT; CDR2 reads YNNKEL (reference sequence). The V and J ends lost 1 base and 1 base respectively, with 18 bases between them. The CDR3 loop reads CASSQGGLGLVGTDTQYF. The CDR3 DNA sequence: TGTGCCAGCAGCCAAGGGGGTCTGGGTTTGGTGGGCACAGATACGCAGTATTTT.

This clonotype was counted at least ten times. V usage is TRBV29-1 and J usage is TRBJ1-2; D unresolved. This CDR3 is built from 12 residues. Germline V gives CDR1 SQVTM, CDR2 ANQGSEA. The ends were cut back, 6 bases at V and 7 bases at J, with 15 bases in the middle. The CDR3 protein is CSVVSGYGGYTF. The DNA of the CDR3 is TGCAGCGTGGTCTCTGGCTATGGTGGCTACACCTTC.

This clonotype was seen repeatedly, ten times or more. V usage is TRBV6-4 and J usage is TRBJ2-3; D perhaps matches TRBD1 (6 bases). CDR1 is MRHNA, CDR2 SNTAGT, per germline. This CDR3 has 14 amino acids. V was trimmed by 3 bases and J by 2 bases, leaving 9 bases between them. The CDR3 spells CASSETGPTDTQYF. The CDR3 DNA is TGTGCCAGCAGTGAGACAGGCCCCACAGATACGCAGTATTTT.

This clonotype was recorded at least ten times. The chain links TRBV3-1 to TRBJ1-2; D is undetermined. CDR1 is LGHDT and CDR2 is YNNKEL in the germline V gene (reference sequence). This CDR3 region has 13 residues. Trimming took 3 bases from V and 8 from J, leaving 13 bases between them. The CDR3 region is CASSQSRKGGYTF. CDR3 nucleotide sequence: TGTGCCAGCAGCCAGAGCCGAAAAGGAGGCTACACCTTC.

The chain employs TRBV5-4 and TRBJ2-1; 12 bases align to TRBD2. The CDR3 is made up of 18 amino acids. The V gene's germline CDR1 is SGHNT and CDR2 YYREEE (reference sequence). With V trimmed by 5 bases and J by 0 bases, 9 bases remained unmatched. The CDR3, as DNA: TGTGCCAGCAGACTCGGGACTAGCGGGTTCTCCTCCTACAATGAGCAGTTCTTC. Translating it yields CASRLGTSGFSSYNEQFF. The full variable domain, its missing parts supplied by reference TRBV5-4 and TRBJ2-1, is ETGVTQSPTHLIKTRGQQVTLRCSSQSGHNTVSWYQQALGQGPQFIFQYYREEENGRGNFPPRFSGLQFPNYSSELNVNALELDDSALYLCASRLGTSGFSSYNEQFFGPGTRLTVL.

The count of this clonotype is one. The conserved phenylalanine or tryptophan is not found at the CDR3 terminus, so this likely reflects a read error. The DNA is left out, because the CDR3 cannot be placed on it with certainty; the CDR3 is given as TCRdb lists it. The V and J genes are TRBV7-9 and TRBJ1-1; TRBD1 was called by the table and not checked on the DNA. Per the germline V gene, CDR1 is SEHNR and CDR2 is FQNEAQ (reference sequence). The CDR3 totals 15 residues, both ends included. The CDR3 here is CASSARDRDDTEVFL.

This clonotype has only a few counts. The rearrangement links TRBV4-1 to TRBJ1-5; D is possibly TRBD1 (5 bases). Trimming shortened V by 2 bases and J by 4 bases, and 9 bases separated the two germline ends. Germline CDR1 and CDR2: MGHRA and YSYEKL. CDR3 length: 14 residues. DNA for the CDR3: TGCGCCAGCAGCCAATTTTCAGGGAATCAGCCCCAGCATTTT. Amino acids: CASSQFSGNQPQHF.

This clonotype was counted ten times or more. The V and J genes are TRBV24-1 and TRBJ2-3, with D possibly matching TRBD2 (7 bases). The germline CDR1 and CDR2 sequences are KGHDR and SFDVKD. V was cut by 3 bases and J by 1 base, with 10 bases left in between. The CDR3 runs to 15 residues. The CDR3 bases are TGTGCCACCAGTGATCGGGGGGCCGGCACAGATACGCAGTATTTT. Translating it yields CATSDRGAGTDTQYF.

There are many counts of this clonotype. The V gene is TRBV20-1, the J gene TRBJ1-2; D might be TRBD1 (5 bases). The CDR3 length is 16 residues. Germline V gene lookup returns CDR1 DFQATT and CDR2 SNEGSKA (reference sequence). The V gene lost 3 bases and the J gene lost 3 bases, with 20 bases spanning the gap. The chain's CDR3 is CSASSGQMAGDYGYTF. The CDR3 nucleotides are TGCAGTGCTAGTTCGGGGCAAATGGCCGGGGACTATGGCTACACCTTC.

At least ten counts were recorded for this clonotype. The V and J genes are TRBV3-1 and TRBJ2-7, with D tentatively TRBD1 (5 bases). V lost 5 bases and J 11 bases, leaving 16 bases between the germline ends. CDR1 and CDR2 (germline): LGHDT, YNNKEL (reference sequence). The CDR3 runs 12 residues. This CDR3 is CASSSGTGAEYF. In DNA form, the CDR3 reads TGTGCCAGCAGCTCCGGAACAGGCGCCGAGTACTTC.

Ten or more counts support this clonotype. V gene TRBV29-1 combines with J gene TRBJ2-7; TRBD1 matches 7 bases. The CDR3 covers 12 residues. Per germline, CDR1 SQVTM and CDR2 ANQGSEA. The CDR3 nucleotides read TGCAACCCTCGGGACAGAGGTTACGAGCAGTACTTC. Its protein is CNPRDRGYEQYF.

This clonotype was seen repeatedly, ten times or more. This rearrangement joins TRBV18 to TRBJ2-2, with 10 bases lining up with TRBD1. The CDR3 spans 15 residues. The germline gives CDR1 KGHSH, CDR2 LQKENI. Trimming at V came to 3 bases and at J to 6 bases, leaving 4 bases not matched to a gene. The CDR3 loop reads CASSPAGQGSGELFF. The CDR3 coding sequence is TGTGCCAGCTCACCTGCGGGACAGGGGTCCGGGGAGCTGTTTTTT.